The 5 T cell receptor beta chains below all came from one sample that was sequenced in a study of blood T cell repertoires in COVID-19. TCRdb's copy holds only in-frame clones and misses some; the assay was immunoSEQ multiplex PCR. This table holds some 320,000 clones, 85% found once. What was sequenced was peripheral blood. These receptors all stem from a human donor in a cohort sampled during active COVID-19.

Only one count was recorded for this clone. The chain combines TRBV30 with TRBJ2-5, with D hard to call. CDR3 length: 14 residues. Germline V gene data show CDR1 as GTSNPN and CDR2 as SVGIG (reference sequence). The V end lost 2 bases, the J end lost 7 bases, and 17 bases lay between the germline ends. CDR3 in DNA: TGTGCCTGGAGTCGAGGTCTCTCCGTCGGGACCCAGTACTTC. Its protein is CAWSRGLSVGTQYF.

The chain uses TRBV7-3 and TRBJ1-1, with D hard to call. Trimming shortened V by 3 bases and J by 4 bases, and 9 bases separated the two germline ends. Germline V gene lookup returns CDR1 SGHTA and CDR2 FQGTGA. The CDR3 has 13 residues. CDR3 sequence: CASSFEVITEAFF. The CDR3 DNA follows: TGTGCCAGCAGCTTCGAGGTGATCACTGAAGCTTTCTTT. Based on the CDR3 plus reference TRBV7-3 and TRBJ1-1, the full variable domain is GAGVSQTPSNKVTEKGKYVELRCDPISGHTALYWYRQSLGQGPEFLIYFQGTGAADDSGLPNDRFFAVRPEGSVSTLKIQRTERGDSAVYLCASSFEVITEAFFGQGTRLTVV.

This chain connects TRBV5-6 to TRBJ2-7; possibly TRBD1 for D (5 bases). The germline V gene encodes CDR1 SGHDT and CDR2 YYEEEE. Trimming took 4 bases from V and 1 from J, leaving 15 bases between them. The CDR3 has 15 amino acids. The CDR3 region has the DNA TGTGCCAGCAGCCAAATGCCACAGGAGTCCTACGAGCAGTACTTC. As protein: CASSQMPQESYEQYF.

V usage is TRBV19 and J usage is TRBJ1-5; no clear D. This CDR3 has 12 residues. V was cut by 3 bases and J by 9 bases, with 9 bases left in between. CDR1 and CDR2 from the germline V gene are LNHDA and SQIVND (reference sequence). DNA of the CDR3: TGTGCCAGTAGTATCTCCGACTCGCCCCAGCATTTT. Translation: CASSISDSPQHF.

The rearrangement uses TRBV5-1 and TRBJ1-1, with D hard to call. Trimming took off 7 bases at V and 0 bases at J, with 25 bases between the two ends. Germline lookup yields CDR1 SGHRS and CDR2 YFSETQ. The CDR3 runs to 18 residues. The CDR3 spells CASRFWAPTRRMNTEAFF. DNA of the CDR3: TGCGCCAGCCGATTCTGGGCGCCGACTAGGAGGATGAACACTGAAGCTTTCTTT.